This T cell receptor beta chain was identified during a study of beta chain features in type 1 diabetes. The isolated RNA, all of it, was reverse transcribed, so expressed TCRB transcripts were what got sequenced. Method: immunoSEQ multiplex PCR; TCRdb's copy keeps in-frame clones and lacks some. The sample holds 300,000 to 350,000 clones, 12% to 15% seen once. Broader study findings: Among type 1 diabetes patients, VDJ junctions had fewer insertions and more deletions. All four CD4+ subsets of Type 1 diabetes patients contained TCRB CDR3s that were moderately but significantly shorter. High TCR expression in some cells could lead to their over-representation in cDNA sequencing.

The table lists this clone with a few counts. Its specificity is not known. Germline V gene data show CDR1 as SGDLS and CDR2 as YYNGEE. Trimming left V 0 bases short and J 9 bases short, with 7 bases between. This CDR3 has 12 residues. It was via CD45RO/CCR7/CD25/CD127/CD95/CD27 that CD4+ naive, central memory, regulatory and stem cell-like memory cells were sorted. Sequencing used central memory CD4+ T cells from blood. This sequence originates from a man aged 25 to 40 in good health. The rearrangement uses TRBV9 and TRBJ2-1; weak D call: TRBD2 (5 bases). The chain's CDR3 is CASSVVEGEQFF. The CDR3 coding sequence is TGTGCCAGCAGCGTAGTAGAGGGTGAGCAGTTCTTC.